This TCR beta chain appears in the sequencing data of a study of cytomegalovirus exposure and HLA in healthy donors (TCRdb year 2017). Describing the broader study: The 500 to 800 repertoires of the first cohort and the 95 to 150 validation repertoires were produced on the same platform, according to a later analysis. The study was designed to test whether signatures of past pathogen exposure could be identified by cataloging public T cell receptors. Besides the first cohort of around 670 subjects, a separate validation cohort made up of 90 to 150 different subjects was used. High-throughput TCR immunosequencing, statistical association of individual TCRs with disease status, and machine learning were combined to predict cytomegalovirus infection status. What the research found in general, with its limitations: A later analysis found that TCRs clustered in the first cohort also tended to co-occur in the roughly 120 validation repertoires, with 94% of cluster scores above 0. Cytomegalovirus status was reported to be diagnosed by the classifier with high specificity and sensitivity in both the original and validation cohorts. All 120 or so repertoires were used to score co-occurrence in the validation cohort in a later analysis, because that analysis had no HLA typing for the cohort. According to the authors, the approach could potentially be generalized to other disease states and immunological phenotypes. Most TCR sequences were seen in very few donors, while some public TCRs were found in many individuals. The study listed over 150 TCR beta chains as associated with cytomegalovirus. In vitro tests confirmed that a few of the cytomegalovirus-associated TCR beta chains recognize cytomegalovirus antigens.

Libraries were constructed by the immunoSEQ multiplex PCR assay. From the authors' description of their analysis: A statistical classification framework was built to diagnose cytomegalovirus status from the catalog of TCR beta chain sequences. TCRdb holds this immuneACCESS table with in-frame rearrangements only. Some clones are missing; in checked studies, unresolved V genes explain under half, and the rest has no known cause. From that table come the V and J calls and clone size; the DNA was used to work out D and trimming. This sample has 90,000 to 150,000 clones in its table, and 85% to 90% of those were observed once. In total, the top ten clones hold about 6% of the sample. Donors formed part of the validation cohort, which comprised some 120 subjects and was distinct from the first cohort of over 500 subjects. This clone has a single count. Its antigen target is currently unknown. Per-nucleotide qualities are absent, and no much larger clonotype sits a single base away.

Trimming removed 1 base from V and 3 bases from J, leaving 12 bases between the germline ends. As encoded in the germline V gene (reference sequence), CDR1 is SEHNR while CDR2 is FQNEAQ. Taken from cysteine to phenylalanine, the CDR3 has 15 residues. Only the CDR3 region is kept as DNA, spanning 45 bases read in frame from base 1. The receptor chain draws on TRBV7-9 and TRBJ2-5; matching of 6 bases hints at TRBD1 as the D gene. Sequenced input: PBMCs. The TCR originated in a woman in her late teens or twenties in good health and CMV-seropositive. The encoded CDR3 is CASSLVWGREETQYF. Read as DNA, the sequence is TGTGCCAGCAGCTTAGTATGGGGGCGGGAAGAGACCCAGTACTTC.